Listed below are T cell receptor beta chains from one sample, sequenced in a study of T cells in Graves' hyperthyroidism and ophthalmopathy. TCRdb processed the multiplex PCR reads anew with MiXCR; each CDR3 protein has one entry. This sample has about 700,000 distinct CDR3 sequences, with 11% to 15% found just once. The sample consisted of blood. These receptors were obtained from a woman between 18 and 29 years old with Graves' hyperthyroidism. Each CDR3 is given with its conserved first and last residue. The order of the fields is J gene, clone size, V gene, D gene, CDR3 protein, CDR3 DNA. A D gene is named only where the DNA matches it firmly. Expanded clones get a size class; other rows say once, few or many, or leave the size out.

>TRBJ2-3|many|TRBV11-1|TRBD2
CASSLLAGEGDTQYF
TGTGCCAGCAGCTTACTAGCGGGAGAAGGGGATACGCAGTATTTT
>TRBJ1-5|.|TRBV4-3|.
CASSQVKGTQPQHF
TGCGCCAGCAGCCAAGTTAAGGGAACTCAGCCCCAGCATTTT
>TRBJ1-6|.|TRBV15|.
CATSRAGSSYNSPLHF
TGTGCCACCAGCAGAGCAGGAAGCTCCTATAATTCACCCCTCCACTTT
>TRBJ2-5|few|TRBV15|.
CATSTAQGPGETQYF
TGTGCCACCAGCACTGCCCAAGGGCCGGGAGAGACCCAGTACTTC
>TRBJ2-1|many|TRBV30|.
CAWSGGPYNEQFF
TGTGCCTGGAGTGGCGGGCCCTACAATGAGCAGTTCTTC
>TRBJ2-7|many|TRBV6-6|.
CASSYGSRSSYEQYF
TGTGCCAGCAGTTACGGGTCTAGGAGCTCCTACGAGCAGTACTTC
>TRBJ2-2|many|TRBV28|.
CASRHGRQMNTGELFF
TGTGCCAGCAGGCATGGGAGGCAGATGAACACCGGGGAGCTGTTTTTT
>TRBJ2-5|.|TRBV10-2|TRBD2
CASSESSGSGTQYF
TGCGCCAGCAGTGAGTCTAGCGGGAGCGGGACCCAGTACTTC
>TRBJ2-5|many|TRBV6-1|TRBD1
CASRGWDRVEETQYF
TGTGCCAGCAGGGGATGGGACAGGGTCGAAGAGACCCAGTACTTC
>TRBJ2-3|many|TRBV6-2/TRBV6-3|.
CASRSRDVVPDTQYF
TGTGCCAGCCGAAGTAGGGACGTCGTCCCAGATACGCAGTATTTT
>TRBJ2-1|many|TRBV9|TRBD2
CASSAPRTGGPMREQFF
TGTGCCAGCAGCGCTCCCCGCACGGGAGGGCCTATGAGGGAGCAGTTCTTC
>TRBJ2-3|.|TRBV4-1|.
CASSQLSQALTDTQYF
TGCGCCAGCAGCCAATTGTCCCAGGCGCTCACAGATACGCAGTATTTT
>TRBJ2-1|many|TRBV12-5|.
CASGPSSYNEQFF
TGTGCTAGTGGTCCAAGCTCCTACAATGAGCAGTTCTTC
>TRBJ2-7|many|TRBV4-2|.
CASSQTRAGAYEQYF
TGTGCCAGCAGCCAAACGCGGGCGGGGGCATACGAGCAGTACTTC
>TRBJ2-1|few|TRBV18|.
CASSPRTGPDNEQFF
TGTGCCAGCTCACCCAGGACGGGTCCGGACAATGAGCAGTTCTTC
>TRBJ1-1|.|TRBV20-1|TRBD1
CSASKGAKANEAFF
TGCAGTGCTAGTAAGGGGGCTAAGGCCAATGAAGCTTTCTTT
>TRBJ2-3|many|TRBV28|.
CASSLPERGDTQYF
TGTGCCAGCAGTTTACCAGAAAGGGGAGATACGCAGTATTTT
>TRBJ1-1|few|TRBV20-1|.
CSARDPAVVYTEAFF
TGCAGTGCTAGAGACCCGGCTGTAGTGTACACTGAAGCTTTCTTT
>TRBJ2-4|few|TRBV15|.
CATSRGGVIAKNIQYF
TGTGCCACCAGCAGAGGTGGGGTAATAGCCAAAAACATTCAGTACTTC
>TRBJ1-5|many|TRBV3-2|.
CASSQFFAGIGPQHF
TGTGCCAGCAGCCAATTTTTTGCGGGGATTGGGCCCCAGCATTTT
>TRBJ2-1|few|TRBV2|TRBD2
CASNRGGTSGRGYEQFF
TGTGCCAGCAACCGAGGAGGTACTAGCGGGAGGGGGTATGAGCAGTTCTTC
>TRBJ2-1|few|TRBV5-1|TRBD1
CASSLGTGTNEQFF
TGCGCCAGCAGCTTGGGGACAGGGACCAATGAGCAGTTCTTC
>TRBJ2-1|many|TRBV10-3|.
CAISESVDNEQFF
TGTGCCATCAGTGAGTCAGTGGACAATGAGCAGTTCTTC
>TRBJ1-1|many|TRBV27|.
CASSRSSGFTEAFF
TGTGCCAGCAGTCGGTCTTCGGGGTTTACTGAAGCTTTCTTT
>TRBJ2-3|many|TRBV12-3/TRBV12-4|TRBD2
CASSLKGLAGGDTQYF
TGTGCCAGCAGTCTCAAGGGACTAGCGGGAGGAGATACGCAGTATTTT
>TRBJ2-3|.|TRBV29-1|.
CSGGSGGTDTQYF
TGCAGCGGGGGGAGCGGCGGCACAGATACGCAGTATTTT
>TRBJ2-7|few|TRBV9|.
CASSVGKGSEQYF
TGTGCCAGCAGCGTAGGCAAGGGAAGCGAGCAGTACTTC
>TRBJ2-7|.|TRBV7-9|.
CASSSRSADEQYF
TGTGCCAGCAGCTCCCGCTCGGCAGACGAGCAGTACTTC
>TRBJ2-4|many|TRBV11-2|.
CASRSGAKNIQYF
TGTGCCAGCAGGTCAGGGGCCAAAAACATTCAGTACTTC
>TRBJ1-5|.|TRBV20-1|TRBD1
CSADRGRSNQPQHF
TGCAGTGCTGACAGGGGACGGAGCAATCAGCCCCAGCATTTT
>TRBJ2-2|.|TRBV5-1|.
CASSLSGLRRLNTGELFF
TGCGCCAGCAGCTTGTCCGGACTCCGACGTTTAAACACCGGGGAGCTGTTTTTT
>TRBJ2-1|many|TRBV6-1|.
CASSLRSARFYEQFF
TGTGCCAGCAGTCTTCGTTCGGCACGTTTCTATGAGCAGTTCTTC
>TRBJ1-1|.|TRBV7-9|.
CASSSNKAKAFF
TGTGCCAGCAGCTCAAACAAGGCCAAAGCTTTCTTT
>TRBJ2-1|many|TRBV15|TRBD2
CATSRQREMRNEQFF
TGTGCCACCAGCAGACAGCGGGAGATGCGCAATGAGCAGTTCTTC
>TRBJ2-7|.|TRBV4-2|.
CASSPYGGKGAYEQYF
TGTGCCAGCAGCCCGTACGGGGGAAAAGGGGCCTACGAGCAGTACTTC
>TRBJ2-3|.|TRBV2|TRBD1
CASSPGQAGTDTQYF
TGTGCCAGCAGTCCTGGACAGGCGGGCACAGATACGCAGTATTTT
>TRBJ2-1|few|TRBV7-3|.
CASSAHAGTGIYNEQFF
TGTGCCAGCAGCGCACACGCTGGGACTGGAATATACAATGAGCAGTTCTTC
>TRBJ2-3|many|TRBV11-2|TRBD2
CASSLTATSGKGTDTQYF
TGTGCCAGCAGCTTGACAGCCACTAGCGGGAAGGGGACAGATACGCAGTATTTT
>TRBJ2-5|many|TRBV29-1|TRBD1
CSAETGVEETQYF
TGCAGCGCGGAGACAGGGGTGGAGGAGACCCAGTACTTC
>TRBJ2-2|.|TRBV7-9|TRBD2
CASSFSGRVDTGELFF
TGTGCCAGCAGCTTTAGCGGGAGGGTCGACACCGGGGAGCTGTTTTTT
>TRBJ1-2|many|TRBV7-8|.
CASSETASLRFYGYTF
TGTGCCAGCAGCGAGACGGCTTCGTTACGGTTCTATGGCTACACCTTC
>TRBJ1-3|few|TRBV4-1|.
CASSQGVQGRGNTIYF
TGCGCCAGCAGCCAAGGAGTGCAGGGTCGGGGAAACACCATATATTTT
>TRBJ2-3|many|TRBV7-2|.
CASSSPRDTQYF
TGTGCCAGCAGCTCGCCCAGGGATACGCAGTATTTT
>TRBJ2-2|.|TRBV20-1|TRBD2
CSAFHTSGANTGELFF
TGCAGTGCCTTTCACACTAGCGGAGCGAACACCGGGGAGCTGTTTTTT
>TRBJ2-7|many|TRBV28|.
CASSPLYYEQYF
TGTGCCAGCAGTCCGCTCTACTACGAGCAGTACTTC
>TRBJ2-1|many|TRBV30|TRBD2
CAWSTAGGPGEQFF
TGTGCCTGGAGTACAGCGGGAGGGCCGGGGGAGCAGTTCTTC
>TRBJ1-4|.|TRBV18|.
CASSPARAGEKLFF
TGTGCCAGCTCACCAGCCAGAGCCGGTGAAAAACTGTTTTTT
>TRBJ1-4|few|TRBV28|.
CASSGSPYEKLFF
TGTGCCAGCAGTGGGAGCCCGTATGAAAAACTGTTTTTT
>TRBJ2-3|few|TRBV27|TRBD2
CASSLLSSGLSTDTQYF
TGTGCCAGCAGTCTCCTCTCTAGCGGTCTTAGCACAGATACGCAGTATTTT
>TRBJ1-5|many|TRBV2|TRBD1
CASRPGQGGQPQHF
TGTGCCAGCAGACCCGGACAGGGAGGGCAGCCCCAGCATTTT
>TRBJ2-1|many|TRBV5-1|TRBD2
CASNQAGGNSYNEQFF
TGCGCCAGCAATCAAGCGGGAGGGAACTCCTACAATGAGCAGTTCTTC
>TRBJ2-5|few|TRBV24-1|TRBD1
CATSAGGTGDQETQYF
TGTGCCACCAGTGCGGGAGGGACAGGGGACCAAGAGACCCAGTACTTC
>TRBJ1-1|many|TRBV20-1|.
CSARPQAEAFF
TGCAGTGCTAGACCGCAGGCGGAAGCTTTCTTT
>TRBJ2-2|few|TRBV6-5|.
CASSYSTEELFF
TGTGCCAGCAGTTACTCGACGGAGGAGCTGTTTTTT
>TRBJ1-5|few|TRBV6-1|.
CASTRRGAGYQPQHF
TGTGCCAGCACCAGACGGGGGGCAGGGTATCAGCCCCAGCATTTT
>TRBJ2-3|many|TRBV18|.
CASSPPRIAATDTQYF
TGTGCCAGCTCACCACCCCGGATAGCTGCCACAGATACGCAGTATTTT
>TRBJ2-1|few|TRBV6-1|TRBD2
CASTEGASGRYSYNEQFF
TGTGCCAGCACTGAGGGGGCTAGCGGGAGATACTCCTACAATGAGCAGTTCTTC